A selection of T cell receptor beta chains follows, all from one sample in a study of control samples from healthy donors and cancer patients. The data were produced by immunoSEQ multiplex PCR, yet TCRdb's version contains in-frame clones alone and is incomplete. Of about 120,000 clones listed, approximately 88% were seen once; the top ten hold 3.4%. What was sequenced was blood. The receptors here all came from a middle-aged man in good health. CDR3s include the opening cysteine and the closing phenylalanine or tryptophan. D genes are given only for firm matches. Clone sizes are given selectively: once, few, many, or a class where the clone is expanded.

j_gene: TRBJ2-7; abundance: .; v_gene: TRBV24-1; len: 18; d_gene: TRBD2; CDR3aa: CATLVVRLLAGGPWEQYF; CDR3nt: TGTGCCACCCTCGTAGTCAGACTACTAGCGGGGGGGCCGTGGGAGCAGTACTTC
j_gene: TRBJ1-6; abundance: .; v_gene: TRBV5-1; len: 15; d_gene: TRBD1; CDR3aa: CASSIWTGENSPLHF; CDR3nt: TGCGCCAGCAGCATCTGGACAGGGGAAAATTCACCCCTCCACTTT
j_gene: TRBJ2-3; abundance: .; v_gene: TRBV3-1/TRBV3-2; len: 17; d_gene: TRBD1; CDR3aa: CASSLTTGGFGTDTQYF; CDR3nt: TGTGCCAGCAGCCTTACGACAGGGGGCTTCGGCACAGATACGCAGTATTTT
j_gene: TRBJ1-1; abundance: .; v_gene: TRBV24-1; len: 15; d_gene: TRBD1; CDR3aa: CATSDSGQGGTEAFF; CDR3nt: TGTGCCACCAGTGATTCGGGACAGGGGGGGACTGAAGCTTTCTTT
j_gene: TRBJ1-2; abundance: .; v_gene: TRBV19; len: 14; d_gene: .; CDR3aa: CASSIGPANYGYTF; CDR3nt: TGTGCCAGTAGTATAGGACCAGCTAACTATGGCTACACCTTC
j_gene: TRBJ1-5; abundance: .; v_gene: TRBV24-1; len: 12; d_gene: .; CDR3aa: CATSASNQPQHF; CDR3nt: TGTGCCACCAGCGCTAGCAATCAGCCCCAGCATTTT
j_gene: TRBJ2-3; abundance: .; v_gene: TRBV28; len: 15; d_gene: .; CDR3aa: CASSLPSGSTDTQYF; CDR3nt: TGTGCCAGCAGTTTACCGTCGGGCTCCACAGATACGCAGTATTTT
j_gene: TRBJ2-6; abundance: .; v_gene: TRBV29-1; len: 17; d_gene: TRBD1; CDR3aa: CGVAGQGISSGANVLTF; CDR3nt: TGCGGCGTGGCGGGACAGGGGATAAGCTCTGGGGCCAACGTCCTGACTTTC
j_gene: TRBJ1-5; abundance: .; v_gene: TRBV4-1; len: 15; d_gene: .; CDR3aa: CASSETGFGNQPQHF; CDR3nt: TGCGCCAGCAGCGAAACAGGGTTCGGCAATCAGCCCCAGCATTTT
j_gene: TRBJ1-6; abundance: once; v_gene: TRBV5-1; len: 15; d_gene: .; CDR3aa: CASSPLGGGNSPLHF; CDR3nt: TGCGCCAGCAGCCCCCTAGGGGGTGGTAATTCACCCCTCCACTTT
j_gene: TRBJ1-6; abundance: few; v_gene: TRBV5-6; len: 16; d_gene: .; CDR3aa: CASSLGDGAGRSPLHF; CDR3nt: TGTGCCAGCAGCTTGGGAGACGGCGCGGGCCGGTCACCCCTCCACTTT
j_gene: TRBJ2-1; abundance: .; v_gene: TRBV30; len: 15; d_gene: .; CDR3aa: CAWSIGLSPSNEQFF; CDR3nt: TGTGCCTGGAGTATAGGACTATCCCCCTCGAATGAGCAGTTCTTC
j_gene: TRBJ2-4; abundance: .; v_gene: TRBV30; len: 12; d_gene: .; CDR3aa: CAWSEQGYIQYF; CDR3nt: TGTGCCTGGAGTGAACAGGGATACATTCAGTACTTC
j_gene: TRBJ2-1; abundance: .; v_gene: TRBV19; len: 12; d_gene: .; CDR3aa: CASSMRFGEQFF; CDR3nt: TGTGCCAGTAGTATGCGGTTCGGTGAGCAGTTCTTC
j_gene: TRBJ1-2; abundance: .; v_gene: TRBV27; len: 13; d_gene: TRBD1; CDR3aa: CASSLGQGYGYTF; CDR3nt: TGTGCCAGCAGTTTGGGACAGGGATATGGCTACACCTTC
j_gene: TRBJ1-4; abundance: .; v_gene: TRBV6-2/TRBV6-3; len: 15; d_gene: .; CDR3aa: CASSYSDGGGQKLFF; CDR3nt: TGTGCCAGCAGTTACTCCGACGGCGGGGGTCAAAAACTGTTTTTT
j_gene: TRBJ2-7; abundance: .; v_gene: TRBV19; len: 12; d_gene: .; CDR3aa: CASSMGSYEQYF; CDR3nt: TGTGCCAGTAGTATGGGGAGTTACGAGCAGTACTTC
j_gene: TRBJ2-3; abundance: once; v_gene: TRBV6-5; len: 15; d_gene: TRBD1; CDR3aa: CASRPGGSGTDTQYF; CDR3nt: TGTGCCAGCAGACCAGGGGGCTCGGGCACAGATACGCAGTATTTT
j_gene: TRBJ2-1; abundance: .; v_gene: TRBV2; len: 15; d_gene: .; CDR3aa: CASRRGQLPEDEQFF; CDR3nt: TGTGCCAGCCGGCGGGGACAGCTACCTGAGGATGAGCAGTTCTTC
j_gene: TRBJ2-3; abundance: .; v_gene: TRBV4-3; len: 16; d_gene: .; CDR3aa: CASSPEQRLGTDTQYF; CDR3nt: TGCGCCAGCAGCCCAGAACAGCGTTTGGGCACAGATACGCAGTATTTT
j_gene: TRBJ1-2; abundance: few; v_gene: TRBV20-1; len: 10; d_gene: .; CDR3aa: CSARQDGYTF; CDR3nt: TGCAGTGCTAGACAAGATGGCTACACCTTC
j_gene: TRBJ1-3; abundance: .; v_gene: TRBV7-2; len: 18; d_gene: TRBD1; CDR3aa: CASSLHNTGGLSGNTIYF; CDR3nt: TGTGCCAGCAGCTTACATAACACAGGGGGCCTCTCTGGAAACACCATATATTTT
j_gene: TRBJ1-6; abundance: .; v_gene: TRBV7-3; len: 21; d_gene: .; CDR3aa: CASREKVSSRDTDLCNSPLHF; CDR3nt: TGTGCCAGCAGGGAGAAAGTATCCTCTCGGGACACTGATTTATGCAATTCACCCCTCCACTTT
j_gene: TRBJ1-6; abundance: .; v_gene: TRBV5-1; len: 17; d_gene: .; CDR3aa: CASSLETRSSYNSPLHF; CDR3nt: TGCGCCAGCAGCTTGGAAACGCGGAGCTCCTATAATTCACCCCTCCACTTT
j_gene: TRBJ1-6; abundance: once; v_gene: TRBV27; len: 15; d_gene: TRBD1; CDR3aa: CASSLETGLTSPLHF; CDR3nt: TGTGCCAGCAGTTTAGAGACAGGGTTAACTTCACCCCTCCACTTT
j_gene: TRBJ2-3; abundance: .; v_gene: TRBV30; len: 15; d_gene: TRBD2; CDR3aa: CAWSPTGGRTDTQYF; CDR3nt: TGTGCCTGGAGCCCGACGGGGGGAAGAACAGATACGCAGTATTTT
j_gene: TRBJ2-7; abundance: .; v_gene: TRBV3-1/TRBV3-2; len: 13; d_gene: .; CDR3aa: CASSLGSSYGQYF; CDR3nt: TGTGCCAGCAGCCTGGGGAGCTCCTACGGGCAGTACTTC
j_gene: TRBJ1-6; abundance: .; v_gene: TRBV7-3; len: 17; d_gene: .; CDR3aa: CASSFRQAQDYNSPLHF; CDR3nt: TGTGCCAGCAGCTTTCGACAGGCTCAGGACTATAATTCACCCCTCCACTTT
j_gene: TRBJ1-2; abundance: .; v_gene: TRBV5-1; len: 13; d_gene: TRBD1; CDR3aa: CASSAGGYYGYTF; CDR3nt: TGCGCCAGCAGCGCAGGGGGTTACTATGGCTACACCTTC
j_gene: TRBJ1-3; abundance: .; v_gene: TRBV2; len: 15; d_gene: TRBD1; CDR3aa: CASSHDRASGNTIYF; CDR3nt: TGTGCCAGCAGCCACGACAGGGCCTCTGGAAACACCATATATTTT
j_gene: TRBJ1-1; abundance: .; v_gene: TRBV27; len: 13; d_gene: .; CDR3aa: CASSLSPSYQAFF; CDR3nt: TGTGCCAGCAGTTTATCTCCTAGTTACCAAGCTTTCTTT
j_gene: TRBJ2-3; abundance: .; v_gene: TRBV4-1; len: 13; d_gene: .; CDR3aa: CASSQDPGGGQYF; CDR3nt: TGCGCCAGCAGCCAAGATCCAGGGGGGGGGCAGTATTTT
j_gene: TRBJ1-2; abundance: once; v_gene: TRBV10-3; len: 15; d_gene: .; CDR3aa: CAISEGWRTLPSYTF; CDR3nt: TGTGCCATCAGTGAAGGTTGGCGGACGCTTCCAAGCTACACCTTC
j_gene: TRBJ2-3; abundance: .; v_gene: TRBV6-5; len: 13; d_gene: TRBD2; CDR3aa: CASSPLGGDTQYF; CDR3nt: TGTGCCAGCAGTCCCCTGGGGGGGGATACGCAGTATTTT
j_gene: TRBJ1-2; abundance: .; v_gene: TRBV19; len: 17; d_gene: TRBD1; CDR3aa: CASSTPSTGRSNYGYTF; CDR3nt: TGTGCCAGTAGTACCCCATCGACAGGGAGGTCTAACTATGGCTACACCTTC
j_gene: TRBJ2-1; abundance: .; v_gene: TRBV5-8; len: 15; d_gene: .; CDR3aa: CASSRGRSSYNEQFF; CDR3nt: TGTGCCAGCAGCCGCGGGCGTAGCTCCTACAATGAGCAGTTCTTC
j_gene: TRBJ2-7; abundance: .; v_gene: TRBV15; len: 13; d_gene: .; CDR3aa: CATSRDLIYEQYF; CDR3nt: TGTGCCACCAGCAGAGATCTTATCTACGAGCAGTACTTC
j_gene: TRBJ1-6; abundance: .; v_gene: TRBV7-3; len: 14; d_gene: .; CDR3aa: CASSLSTGNSPLHF; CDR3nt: TGTGCCAGCAGCTTATCCACAGGGAATTCACCCCTCCACTTT
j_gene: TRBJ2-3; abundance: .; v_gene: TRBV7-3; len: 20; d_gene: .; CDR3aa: CASSLRGMSEAGISTDTQYF; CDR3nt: TGTGCCAGCAGCTTAAGGGGGATGAGTGAGGCGGGGATAAGCACAGATACGCAGTATTTT
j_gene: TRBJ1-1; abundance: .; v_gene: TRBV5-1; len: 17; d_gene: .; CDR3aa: CASSWNRHSEDSSEAFF; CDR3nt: TGCGCCAGCAGCTGGAACCGACATTCAGAAGACAGTTCTGAAGCTTTCTTT
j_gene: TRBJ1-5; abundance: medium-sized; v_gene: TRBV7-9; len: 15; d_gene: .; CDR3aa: CASSLAENSNQPQHF; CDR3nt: TGTGCCAGCAGCTTGGCAGAGAACAGCAATCAGCCCCAGCATTTT
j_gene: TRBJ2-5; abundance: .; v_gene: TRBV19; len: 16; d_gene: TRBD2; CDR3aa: CASSPSRLAGRETQYF; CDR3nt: TGTGCCAGTAGTCCCTCAAGACTAGCGGGGAGAGAGACCCAGTACTTC
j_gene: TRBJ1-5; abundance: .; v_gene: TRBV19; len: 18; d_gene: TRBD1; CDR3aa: CASSIMGQGRLNSGPQHF; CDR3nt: TGTGCCAGTAGTATTATGGGACAGGGGCGTTTAAACAGTGGGCCCCAGCATTTT
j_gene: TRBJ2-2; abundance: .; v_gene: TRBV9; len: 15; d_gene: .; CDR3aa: CASSVGTLRGGELFF; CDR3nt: TGTGCCAGCAGCGTGGGGACGCTCAGGGGAGGGGAGCTGTTTTTT
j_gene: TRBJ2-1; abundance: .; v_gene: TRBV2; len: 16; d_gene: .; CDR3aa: CASRGGHQVSYNEQFF; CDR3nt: TGTGCCAGCAGGGGGGGACATCAGGTATCCTACAATGAGCAGTTCTTC
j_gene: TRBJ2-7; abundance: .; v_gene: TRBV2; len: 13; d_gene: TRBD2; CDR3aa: CASTGTSRYEQYF; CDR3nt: TGTGCCAGCACTGGGACTAGCCGCTACGAGCAGTACTTC
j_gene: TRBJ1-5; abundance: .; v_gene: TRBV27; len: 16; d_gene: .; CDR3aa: CASSLSPGASNQPQHF; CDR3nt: TGTGCCAGCAGTTTATCCCCAGGGGCTAGCAATCAGCCCCAGCATTTT
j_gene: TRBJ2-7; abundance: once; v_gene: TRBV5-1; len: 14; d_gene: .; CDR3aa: CASSLDAQPYEQYF; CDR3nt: TGCGCCAGCAGCTTGGACGCCCAGCCCTACGAGCAGTACTTC
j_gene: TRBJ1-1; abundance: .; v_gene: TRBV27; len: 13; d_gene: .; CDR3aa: CASSLRGKGGAFF; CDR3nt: TGTGCCAGCAGTTTACGGGGAAAAGGAGGAGCTTTCTTT
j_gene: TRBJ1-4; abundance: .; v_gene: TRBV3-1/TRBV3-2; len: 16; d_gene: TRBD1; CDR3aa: CASSQRDRVYGEKLFF; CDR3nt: TGTGCCAGCAGCCAAAGGGACAGGGTATACGGTGAAAAACTGTTTTTT
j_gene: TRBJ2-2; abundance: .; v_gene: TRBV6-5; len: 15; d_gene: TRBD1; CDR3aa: CASSWDSYYTGELFF; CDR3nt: TGTGCCAGCAGTTGGGACAGCTACTACACCGGGGAGCTGTTTTTT
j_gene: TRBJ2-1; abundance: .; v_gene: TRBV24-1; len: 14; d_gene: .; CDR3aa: CATSQSISYNEQFF; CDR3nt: TGTGCCACCAGTCAAAGTATCTCCTACAATGAGCAGTTCTTC
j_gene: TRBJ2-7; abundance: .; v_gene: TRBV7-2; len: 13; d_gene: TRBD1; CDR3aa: CASSLRDRDEQYF; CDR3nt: TGTGCCAGCAGCCTACGGGACAGGGACGAGCAGTACTTC